This record covers a single T cell receptor (beta chain). The data stem from a study of early T cells in non-severe SARS-CoV-2 infection. TCRdb reprocessed the 5' RACE reads via MiXCR and lists one record per CDR3 protein. The data contain more than 65,000 distinct CDR3 sequences, approximately 15% of them singletons. Germline V gives CDR1 SQVTM, CDR2 ANQGSEA. CDR3 length equals 17 residues. V trimming: 1 base; J trimming: 8 bases; junction bases outside the gene matches: 17. The gene calls are TRBV29-1 and TRBJ2-1, with 7 bases identical to TRBD2. This receptor was taken from an adult who was a healthcare worker with PCR-confirmed SARS-CoV-2 infection or an uninfected control (not recorded which). Source: whole blood, taken at baseline. The CDR3 bases are TGCAGCGTTGAAGGGACTAGTTGGTATGGGGATTGGGATGAGCAGTTCTTC. This gives the protein CSVEGTSWYGDWDEQFF.